This T cell receptor (beta chain) is drawn from a study of cytomegalovirus exposure and HLA in healthy donors. General observations from the study: There were some V segments, including TRBV6-2 and TRBV6-3, excluded as indistinguishable.

The PCR employed 60 Vbeta primers together with 13 Jbeta primers. This table comes from immunoSEQ multiplex PCR, and its TCRdb copy is limited to in-frame clones, with some not included. Here the sample spans tens of thousands of clones, roughly 80% being singletons. V dropped 0 bases and J dropped 8 bases, with 10 bases sitting between them. The CDR3 has 12 amino acids. Germline CDR1 GTSNPN, CDR2 SVGIG (reference sequence). For this clone: Its antigen is undetermined.

The sequenced material came from PBMCs. The V and J genes are TRBV30 and TRBJ1-2, with D possibly matching TRBD1 (5 bases). This TCR derives from a middle-aged woman in good health and CMV-seropositive. The CDR3 DNA reads TGTGCCTGGAGTGTGGACAACGAGGGCTACACCTTC. Translation: CAWSVDNEGYTF.